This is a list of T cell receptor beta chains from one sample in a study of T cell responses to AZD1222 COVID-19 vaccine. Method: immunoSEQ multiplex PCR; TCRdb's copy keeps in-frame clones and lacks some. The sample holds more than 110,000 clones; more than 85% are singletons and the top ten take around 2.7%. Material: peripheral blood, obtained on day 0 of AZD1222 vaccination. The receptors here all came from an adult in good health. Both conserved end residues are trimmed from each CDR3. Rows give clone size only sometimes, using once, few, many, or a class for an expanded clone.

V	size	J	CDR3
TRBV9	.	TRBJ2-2	ASSVAGTINTGELF
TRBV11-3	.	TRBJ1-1	ASTKTGGTEAF
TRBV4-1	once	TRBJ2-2	ASSARGRDTGELF
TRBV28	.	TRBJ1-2	ASSRQGEGYT
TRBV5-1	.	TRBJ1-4	ASSLAGREEKLF
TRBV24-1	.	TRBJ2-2	ATSDSERELF
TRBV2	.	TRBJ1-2	ASSESRTEYGYT
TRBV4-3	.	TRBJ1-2	ASSYGRGPYDGYT
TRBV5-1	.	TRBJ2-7	ASSLDRREQY
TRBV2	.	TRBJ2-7	ASTPRSGEQY
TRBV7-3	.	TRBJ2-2	ASSRLGAGETGELF
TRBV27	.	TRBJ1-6	ASRDTPYNSPLH
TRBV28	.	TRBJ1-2	ASSPGRYYGYT
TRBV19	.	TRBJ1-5	ASSMTWLEANQPQH
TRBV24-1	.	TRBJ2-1	ATSRTDPYNEQF
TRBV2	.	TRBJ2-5	ASRGDQETQY
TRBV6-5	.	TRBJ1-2	ASSRDGNYGYT
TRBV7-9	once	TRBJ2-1	ASSVAGLYNEQF
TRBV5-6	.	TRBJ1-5	ASSLSLSNQPQH
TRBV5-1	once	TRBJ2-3	ASSGRTNTDTQY
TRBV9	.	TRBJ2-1	ASSLWGSNEQF
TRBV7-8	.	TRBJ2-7	ASSTEGNPSYEQY
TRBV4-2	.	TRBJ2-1	ASSQGRGTGNEQF